The present entry profiles one TCR beta chain with its context. Documented treatment: randomized to nivolumab then ipilimumab (arm A) or the reverse (arm B). No patient had prior DNA-damaging chemotherapy. From thawed PBMCs, live CD3+CD8+ cells negative for CD19 and CD56 were sorted. Sequencing was performed with immunoSEQ multiplex PCR; in TCRdb, only in-frame clones are kept and a portion is missing. The table has about 20,000 clones, roughly 72% seen once. These data are taken from a study of sequential checkpoint blockade in melanoma. This TCR was sampled from a human donor with melanoma. This material consisted of CD8+ T cells sorted from blood (inferred from file names), taken from a patient given nivolumab and ipilimumab in sequence.

The CDR3 protein is CASSLGVRGYTF. The DNA of the CDR3 is TGTGCCAGCAGCTTAGGAGTGAGGGGCTACACCTTC. The genes are TRBV11-3 and TRBJ1-2; D ambiguous. The CDR3 covers 12 residues. Germline V lookup: CDR1 SGHNT, CDR2 YENEEA. The germline V and J ends were trimmed by 1 base and 8 bases, with 8 bases remaining between them.